The 26 T cell receptor beta chains in this list originate from one sample, sequenced in a study of glioma-infiltrating T cells after dendritic cell vaccination (dated by TCRdb to between 2015 and 2016). The receptor library was made with the immunoSEQ multiplex PCR assay. Held by TCRdb, this immuneACCESS table contains in-frame sequences only and omits some clones. Under half of the omission traces to an unresolved V gene where checked; the cause of the rest is unknown. The sample includes about 73,000 clones, with about four fifths observed a single time. The ten largest clones take up under 2.5% of the sample. The source was blood, collected before dendritic cell vaccination. These receptors originate from a human donor with glioblastoma.

V usage is TRBV6-1 and J usage is TRBJ2-2; a possible D gene is TRBD2 (6 bases). V dropped 5 bases and J dropped 3 bases, with 13 bases sitting between them. Germline V gene lookup returns CDR1 MNHNS and CDR2 SASEGT. The CDR3 covers 15 residues. CDR3 residues: CASSSRLEYTGELFF. CDR3 bases: TGTGCCAGCAGTTCTCGACTAGAGTACACCGGGGAGCTGTTTTTT.

The chain has TRBV5-4 and TRBJ2-1; D possibly corresponds to TRBD2 (7 bases). Looked up from germline, CDR1 is SGHNT and CDR2 is YYREEE (reference sequence). Trimming took off 3 bases at V and 4 bases at J, with 14 bases between the two ends. The CDR3 spans 15 residues. The CDR3 DNA reads as TGTGCCAGCAGCTGGTCCAGCGGGACATACAATGAGCAGTTCTTC. As protein: CASSWSSGTYNEQFF.

The rearrangement links TRBV2 to TRBJ1-5; D is perhaps TRBD1 (6 bases). Trimming removed 6 bases from V and 4 bases from J, with 16 bases in between. Germline CDR1 reads SNHLY; CDR2 reads FYNNEI. The CDR3 is made up of 15 amino acids. This chain's CDR3 is CASRQTDRLNQPQHF. The CDR3 bases are TGTGCCAGCAGGCAAACTGACAGGCTAAATCAGCCCCAGCATTTT.

The chain has TRBV12-5 and TRBJ2-1; no definite D call. Germline V gene lookup returns CDR1 LGHNT and CDR2 FRNRAP. The CDR3 has 15 residues. Trimming took 6 bases from V and 0 from J, leaving 12 bases between them. CDR3 sequence: CASGPNWASYNEQFF. CDR3 in DNA: TGTGCTAGTGGCCCGAACTGGGCCTCCTACAATGAGCAGTTCTTC. The full variable domain, completed using reference TRBV12-5 and TRBJ2-1, is DARVTQTPRHKVTEMGQEVTMRCQPILGHNTVFWYRQTMMQGLELLAYFRNRAPLDDSGMPKDRFSAEMPDATLATLKIQPSEPRDSAVYFCASGPNWASYNEQFFGPGTRLTVL.

The J gene is TRBJ1-1, the V gene TRBV27, with a possible D match to TRBD1 (5 bases). This CDR3 is built from 15 residues. Looked up from germline, CDR1 is MNHEY and CDR2 is SMNVEV (reference sequence). V was clipped by 3 bases and J by 3 bases, with 14 bases between them. CDR3 loop: CASSFQLTGDTEAFF. DNA of the CDR3: TGTGCCAGCAGTTTTCAACTAACGGGGGACACTGAAGCTTTCTTT.

The rearrangement joins TRBV25-1 to TRBJ1-1; D not resolved. V gave up 1 base and J gave up 7 bases, with 7 bases separating them. The CDR3 has 12 residues. The germline V gene encodes CDR1 MGHDK and CDR2 SYGVNS. The CDR3 loop reads CASSESGIEAFF. CDR3 in DNA: TGTGCCAGCAGTGAATCGGGGATTGAAGCTTTCTTT.

V gene TRBV6-1 combines with J gene TRBJ2-7, with D tentatively TRBD2 (7 bases). The V gene lost 4 bases and the J gene lost 0 bases, with 10 bases spanning the gap. The CDR3 sequence is 14 residues long. Germline V gene lookup returns CDR1 MNHNS and CDR2 SASEGT. The CDR3 here is CASSGGGPSYEQYV. CDR3 nucleotides: TGTGCCAGCAGTGGGGGGGGGCCCTCCTACGAGCAGTACGTC.

The chain joins TRBV27 to TRBJ1-5; 8 bases are a match to TRBD1. J was trimmed by 3 bases and V by 5 bases; bases with no gene match: 9. The CDR3 has 16 amino acids. CDR1 MNHEY and CDR2 SMNVEV come from the germline V gene (reference sequence). The DNA of the CDR3 is TGTGCCAGCAGTAGAGGACAGGGTTCCTTCAATCAGCCCCAGCATTTT. Translated: CASSRGQGSFNQPQHF.

CDR3 coding DNA: TGCGCCAGCAGCCAAGTGGCAAACTATGGCTACACCTTC. Encoded protein: CASSQVANYGYTF. The genes are TRBV4-1 and TRBJ1-2; no clear D gene. Germline CDR1 MGHRA, CDR2 YSYEKL. Trimming shortened V by 1 base and J by 2 bases, and 5 bases separated the two germline ends. The CDR3 spans 13 residues.

The chain's CDR3 is CASSSSGSSVEQYV. The CDR3 region has the DNA TGTGCCAGCAGCTCCAGCGGGAGCTCGGTCGAGCAGTACGTC. The gene calls are TRBV7-8 and TRBJ2-7; 8 positions agree with TRBD2. Trimming took 4 bases from V and 6 from J; bases not matched to a gene: 8. The CDR3 consists of 14 residues. CDR1 SGHVS and CDR2 FQNEAQ come from the germline V gene.

This chain links TRBV2 with TRBJ1-2; D not resolved. This CDR3 has 14 amino acids. Trimming left V 3 bases short and J 8 bases short, with 16 bases between. Germline V gives CDR1 SNHLY, CDR2 FYNNEI. CDR3 protein: CASSDTGGSGGYTF. CDR3 DNA sequence: TGTGCCAGCAGTGATACCGGAGGTTCGGGAGGCTACACCTTC. The full variable domain, in which reference TRBV2 and TRBJ1-2 provide the parts outside the CDR3, is EPEVTQTPSHQVTQMGQEVILRCVPISNHLYFYWYRQILGQKVEFLVSFYNNEISEKSEIFDDQFSVERPDGSNFTLKIRSTKLEDSAMYFCASSDTGGSGGYTFGSGTRLTVV.

The chain joins TRBV27 to TRBJ2-1; tentatively, D is TRBD1 (5 bases). In germline, CDR1 is MNHEY, CDR2 SMNVEV (reference sequence). This CDR3 has 11 amino acids. V lost 6 bases and J lost 10, with 10 bases in between. Written as DNA, the CDR3 is TGTGCCAGCAGCCTCGACAGAGAGCAGTTCTTC. Translating it yields CASSLDREQFF.

The CDR3 DNA follows: TGTGCCAGCAGCTTTAGACAGGGAAACACCATATATTTT. Translation: CASSFRQGNTIYF. The genes are TRBV13 and TRBJ1-3; TRBD1 might be the D (5 bases). This CDR3 is 13 amino acids long. V was cut by 3 bases and J by 4 bases, with 7 bases left in between. Germline V gene lookup returns CDR1 PRHDT and CDR2 FYEKMQ (reference sequence).

The chain carries TRBV6-5 and TRBJ1-2; D not certain. V lost 6 bases and J 8 bases, leaving 13 bases between the germline ends. The CDR3 has 12 amino acids. Germline V CDR1 and CDR2: MNHEY, SVGAGI. CDR3 loop: CASRPGVEGYTF. CDR3 nucleotides: TGTGCCAGCAGGCCGGGTGTGGAGGGCTACACCTTC.

The CDR3 DNA reads TGCGCCAGCAGCTTGGGAGTAGGGGGCTACTATGGCTACACCTTC. It encodes CASSLGVGGYYGYTF. The chain uses TRBV5-1 and TRBJ1-2; 7 positions match TRBD1. Trimming took 0 bases from V and 3 from J; bases not matched to a gene: 5. The CDR3 has 15 amino acids. CDR1 is SGHRS, CDR2 YFSETQ, per germline.

V gene TRBV6-5 combines with J gene TRBJ1-4; TRBD1 is a possible D gene (6 bases). The V and J ends lost 5 bases and 0 bases respectively, with 10 bases between them. The germline V gene has CDR1 MNHEY and CDR2 SVGAGI. CDR3 size: 15 residues. This chain's CDR3 is CASSQWTATNEKLFF. CDR3 in DNA: TGTGCCAGCAGTCAATGGACAGCAACTAATGAAAAACTGTTTTTT.

The rearrangement joins TRBV2 to TRBJ2-1; 9 nucleotides match TRBD2. Germline-derived CDR1 and CDR2 are SNHLY and FYNNEI. With 0 bases clipped from V and 4 bases from J, the junction kept 4 bases outside the gene matches. The CDR3 sequence is 16 residues long. CDR3 residues: CASSEAGAGGYNEQFF. The CDR3 coding sequence is TGTGCCAGCAGTGAAGCGGGAGCGGGGGGATACAATGAGCAGTTCTTC.

The J gene is TRBJ1-5, the V gene TRBV29-1; maybe TRBD1 (6 bases). V was cut by 6 bases and J by 0 bases, with 9 bases left in between. The CDR3 covers 13 residues. Germline values: CDR1 SQVTM, CDR2 ANQGSEA. CDR3 region: CSVAGDSNQPQHF. The CDR3 DNA sequence: TGCAGCGTGGCAGGGGATAGCAATCAGCCCCAGCATTTT.

This chain links TRBV5-4 with TRBJ2-3; D possibly corresponds to TRBD1 (5 bases). Trimming took 3 bases from V and 0 from J, leaving 8 bases between them. This CDR3 has 14 amino acids. Germline V CDR1 and CDR2: SGHNT, YYREEE (reference sequence). CDR3 residues: CASSSAGSTDTQYF. CDR3 coding DNA: TGTGCCAGCAGCTCGGCAGGGAGCACAGATACGCAGTATTTT.

The rearrangement links TRBV13 to TRBJ2-2; TRBD2 might be the D (6 bases). The CDR3 has 16 amino acids. Between the trimmed V and J ends, which lost 1 base and 7 bases, there was a span of 16 bases. The germline V gene has CDR1 PRHDT and CDR2 FYEKMQ (reference sequence). The CDR3 region is CASSLEFSGVDGELFF. DNA of the CDR3: TGTGCCAGCAGCTTAGAGTTCTCGGGGGTGGACGGGGAGCTGTTTTTT.

This chain links TRBV7-9 with TRBJ1-2; TRBD1 matches 7 bases. The V segment lost 5 bases and the J segment 1 base; nucleotides outside the gene matches: 4. CDR3 length equals 14 residues. Germline lookup yields CDR1 SEHNR and CDR2 FQNEAQ (reference sequence). CDR3 in amino acids: CASSGRQGNYGYTF. In DNA, the CDR3 is TGTGCCAGCAGCGGACGACAGGGTAACTATGGCTACACCTTC.

The chain couples TRBV6-4 to TRBJ2-2; D perhaps matches TRBD1 (6 bases). Germline CDR1 MRHNA, CDR2 SNTAGT. The CDR3 is 17 residues long. V dropped 7 bases and J dropped 9 bases, with 27 bases sitting between them. CDR3 DNA: TGTGCCAGCACCCCGCCCTTATTTGGGGGCGATGGGAGGGAGCTGTTTTTT. This sequence encodes CASTPPLFGGDGRELFF.

The rearrangement joins TRBV19 to TRBJ2-3; tentatively, D is TRBD2 (6 bases). V was clipped by 4 bases and J by 4 bases, with 18 bases between them. Germline V gene data show CDR1 as LNHDA and CDR2 as SQIVND (reference sequence). The CDR3 is 16 residues long. The CDR3 sequence: CASSSGTLNGPDTQYF. The CDR3 DNA is TGTGCCAGTAGTAGCGGGACTCTCAATGGGCCAGATACGCAGTATTTT. The complete variable domain, with remaining parts taken from reference TRBV19 and TRBJ2-3, reads DGGITQSPKYLFRKEGQNVTLSCEQNLNHDAMYWYRQDPGQGLRLIYYSQIVNDFQKGDIAEGYSVSREKKESFPLTVTSAQKNPTAFYLCASSSGTLNGPDTQYFGPGTRLTVL.

The genes are TRBV9 and TRBJ1-3, with D maybe TRBD1 (5 bases). The CDR3 totals 14 residues. Germline loops: CDR1 SGDLS, CDR2 YYNGEE. Trimming removed 3 bases from V and 2 bases from J, with 9 bases in between. The CDR3 sequence: CASSGRVAGNTIYF. Written as DNA, the CDR3 is TGTGCCAGCAGCGGCAGGGTTGCTGGAAACACCATATATTTT.

The J gene is TRBJ1-1, the V gene TRBV15; tentative D call: TRBD1 (5 bases). Trimming pared 0 bases from V and 8 bases from J, leaving 13 bases between. CDR1 is LNHNV and CDR2 is YYDKDF in the germline V gene (reference sequence). The CDR3 has 14 amino acids. CDR3 residues: CATSREKEGLEAFF. For the CDR3, the DNA is TGTGCCACCAGCAGAGAGAAGGAGGGGCTCGAAGCTTTCTTT.

This clone showed up just once. The CDR3: CASSLGSGAHEKLFF. The CDR3 DNA follows: TGTGCCAGTAGTCTGGGGAGCGGAGCTCATGAAAAACTGTTTTTT. The chain joins TRBV19 to TRBJ1-4; D is undetermined. The V end lost 5 bases, the J end lost 6 bases, and 16 bases lay between the germline ends. Germline V CDR1 and CDR2: LNHDA, SQIVND (reference sequence). This CDR3 region has 15 residues.